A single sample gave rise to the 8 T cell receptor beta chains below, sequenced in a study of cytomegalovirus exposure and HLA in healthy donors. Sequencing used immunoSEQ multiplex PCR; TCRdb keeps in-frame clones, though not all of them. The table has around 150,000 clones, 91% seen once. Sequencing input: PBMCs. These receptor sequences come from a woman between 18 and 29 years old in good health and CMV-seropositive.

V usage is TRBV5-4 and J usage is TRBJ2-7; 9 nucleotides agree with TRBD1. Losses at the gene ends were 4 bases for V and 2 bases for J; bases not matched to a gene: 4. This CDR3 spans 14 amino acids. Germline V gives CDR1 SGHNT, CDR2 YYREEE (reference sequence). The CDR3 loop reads CASSPGTGTYEQYF. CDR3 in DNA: TGTGCCAGCAGCCCCGGGACAGGGACCTACGAGCAGTACTTC.

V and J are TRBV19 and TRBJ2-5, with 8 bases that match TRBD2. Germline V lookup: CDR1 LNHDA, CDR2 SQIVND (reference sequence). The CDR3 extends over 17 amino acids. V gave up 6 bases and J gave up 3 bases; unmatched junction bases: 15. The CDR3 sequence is CASSPRADGGAKETQYF. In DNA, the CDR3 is TGTGCCAGTAGCCCCCGCGCTGACGGGGGGGCGAAAGAGACCCAGTACTTC.

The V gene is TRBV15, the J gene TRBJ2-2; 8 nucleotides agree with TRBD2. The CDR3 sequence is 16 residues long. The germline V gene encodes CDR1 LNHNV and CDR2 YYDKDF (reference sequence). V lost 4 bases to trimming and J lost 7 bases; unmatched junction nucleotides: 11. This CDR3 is CATSTQGREAGGELFF. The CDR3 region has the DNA TGTGCCACCAGCACCCAGGGGCGGGAGGCGGGCGGGGAGCTGTTTTTT. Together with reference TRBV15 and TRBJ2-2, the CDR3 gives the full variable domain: DAMVIQNPRYQVTQFGKPVTLSCSQTLNHNVMYWYQQKSSQAPKLLFHYYDKDFNNEADTPDNFQSRRPNTSFCFLDIRSPGLGDTAMYLCATSTQGREAGGELFFGEGSRLTVL.

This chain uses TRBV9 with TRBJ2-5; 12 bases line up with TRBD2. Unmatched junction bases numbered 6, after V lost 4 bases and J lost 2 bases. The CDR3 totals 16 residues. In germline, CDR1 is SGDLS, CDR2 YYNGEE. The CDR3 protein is CASSPRLAGGQETQYF. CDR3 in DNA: TGTGCCAGCAGCCCCCGGCTAGCGGGAGGGCAAGAGACCCAGTACTTC.

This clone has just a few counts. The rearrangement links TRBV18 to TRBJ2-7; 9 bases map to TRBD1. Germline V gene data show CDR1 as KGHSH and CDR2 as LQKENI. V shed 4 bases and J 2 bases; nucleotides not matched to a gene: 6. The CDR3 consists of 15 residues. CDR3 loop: CASSLKQGAAYEQYF. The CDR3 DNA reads TGTGCCAGCTCACTAAAACAGGGGGCAGCCTACGAGCAGTACTTC.

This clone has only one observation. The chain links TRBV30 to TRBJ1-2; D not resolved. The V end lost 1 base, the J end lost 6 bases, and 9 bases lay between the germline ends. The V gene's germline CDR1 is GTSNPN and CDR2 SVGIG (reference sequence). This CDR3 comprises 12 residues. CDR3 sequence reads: CAWSARNNGYTF. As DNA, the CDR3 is TGTGCCTGGAGTGCCAGAAATAATGGCTACACCTTC.

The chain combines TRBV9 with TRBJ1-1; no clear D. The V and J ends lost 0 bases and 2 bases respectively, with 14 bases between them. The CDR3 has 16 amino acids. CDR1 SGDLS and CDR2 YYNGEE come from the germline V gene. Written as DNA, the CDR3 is TGTGCCAGCAGCGTAGCCCCAGGCCAGAGAAACACTGAAGCTTTCTTT. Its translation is CASSVAPGQRNTEAFF.

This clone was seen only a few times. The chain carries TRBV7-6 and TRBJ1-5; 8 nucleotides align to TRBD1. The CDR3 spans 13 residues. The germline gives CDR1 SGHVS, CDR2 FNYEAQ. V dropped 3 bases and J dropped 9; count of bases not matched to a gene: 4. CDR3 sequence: CASSFNGQGPQHF. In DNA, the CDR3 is TGTGCCAGCAGCTTCAATGGACAGGGGCCCCAGCATTTT.